This is a list of T cell receptor beta chains from one sample in a study of beta chain features in type 1 diabetes. TCRdb's table, derived via immunoSEQ multiplex PCR, lists solely in-frame clones and lacks some. The sample has 900,000 or so clones, roughly 15% seen once. Source material: naive CD4+ T cells from blood. The receptor set was obtained from a woman under 30 in good health. Each CDR3 is given with its conserved first and last residue. D genes are given only for firm matches. The size entry is marked missing in some rows and otherwise reads once, few, many or a size class.

clone_size cdr3_length j_call v_call d_call cdr3_aa cdr3_nt
. 11 TRBJ1-3 TRBV29-1 . CSVSTGNTIYF TGCAGCGTTTCGACAGGAAACACCATATATTTT
. 14 TRBJ2-7 TRBV7-8 . CASSLGHREPEQYF TGTGCCAGCAGCCTCGGACATAGGGAACCGGAGCAGTACTTC
. 11 TRBJ2-1 TRBV7-2 . CASSRHGPGFF TGTGCCAGCAGCAGACACGGTCCTGGGTTCTTC
few 14 TRBJ1-2 TRBV29-1 . CSVEDQGRGYGYTF TGCAGCGTTGAAGATCAGGGCAGGGGCTATGGCTACACCTTC
few 16 TRBJ1-1 TRBV2 . CASSENTGRRNTEAFF TGTGCCAGCAGTGAGAATACAGGGAGACGGAACACTGAAGCTTTCTTT
few 14 TRBJ1-5 TRBV6-5 TRBD1 CASSDRVGNQPQHF TGTGCCAGCAGTGACAGGGTGGGTAATCAGCCCCAGCATTTT
. 11 TRBJ1-3 TRBV28 . CASSRANTIYF TGTGCCAGCAGTAGAGCGAACACCATATATTTT
. 14 TRBJ2-4 TRBV29-1 . CSVGGKGAGNIQYF TGCAGCGTGGGGGGAAAAGGGGCCGGAAACATTCAGTACTTC
. 15 TRBJ2-1 TRBV7-2 TRBD2 CASSRGLATYNEQFF TGTGCCAGCAGCCGGGGACTAGCGACCTACAATGAGCAGTTCTTC
few 13 TRBJ2-7 TRBV7-2 . CASSPRRGYEQYF TGTGCCAGCAGCCCACGCCGCGGATACGAGCAGTACTTC
few 17 TRBJ2-3 TRBV7-2 TRBD2 CASSRDFAGGSTDTQYF TGTGCCAGCAGCCGCGACTTTGCGGGGGGATCCACAGATACGCAGTATTTT
few 16 TRBJ2-2 TRBV2 TRBD2 CASRLGLAGNTGELFF TGTGCCAGCAGACTAGGACTAGCGGGAAACACCGGGGAGCTGTTTTTT
few 16 TRBJ2-2 TRBV7-6 TRBD1 CASSLETGGSTGELFF TGTGCCAGCAGCCTAGAGACAGGGGGAAGCACCGGGGAGCTGTTTTTT
. 15 TRBJ2-1 TRBV2 TRBD2 CASSEWGGSYNEQFF TGTGCCAGCAGTGAATGGGGGGGCTCCTACAATGAGCAGTTCTTC
. 15 TRBJ1-6 TRBV9 TRBD1 CASSDLGTGASPLHF TGTGCCAGCAGCGATTTGGGGACAGGGGCCTCACCCCTCCACTTT
once 15 TRBJ1-1 TRBV11-2 . CASSGPGRRNTEAFF TGTGCCAGCAGTGGCCCGGGACGGCGGAACACTGAAGCTTTCTTT
few 16 TRBJ2-1 TRBV29-1 . CTIGGASDLFYNEQFF TGCACAATTGGTGGGGCTAGCGACCTCTTTTACAATGAGCAGTTCTTC
. 14 TRBJ2-7 TRBV6-5 TRBD2 CASSPTSGAYEQYF TGTGCCAGCAGTCCAACTAGCGGGGCCTACGAGCAGTACTTC
once 15 TRBJ2-1 TRBV28 . CASSLDFSTYNEQFF TGTGCCAGCAGTTTAGACTTTTCAACCTACAATGAGCAGTTCTTC
. 14 TRBJ1-5 TRBV7-9 TRBD1 CASSFQGDNQPQHF TGTGCCAGCAGCTTTCAGGGGGACAATCAGCCCCAGCATTTT
. 16 TRBJ2-2 TRBV28 . CASSLYLDPPPGELFF TGTGCCAGCAGTTTATACCTAGACCCCCCTCCCGGGGAGCTGTTTTTT
. 14 TRBJ2-7 TRBV5-1 TRBD1 CASREGQGSYEQYF TGCGCCAGCAGAGAAGGACAGGGCTCCTACGAGCAGTACTTC
. 16 TRBJ1-5 TRBV6-5 TRBD1 CASSLSGTGSNQPQHF TGTGCCAGCAGTTTATCAGGGACAGGGAGCAATCAGCCCCAGCATTTT
few 16 TRBJ2-3 TRBV5-1 . CASSFRGREWTDTQYF TGCGCCAGCAGCTTTCGGGGGCGGGAGTGGACAGATACGCAGTATTTT